A selection of T cell receptor beta chains follows, all from one sample in a study of T cells in Graves' hyperthyroidism and ophthalmopathy. TCRdb re-derived calls from the multiplex PCR reads in MiXCR, one entry per CDR3 protein. The sample carries more than 95,000 distinct CDR3 sequences, 47% recorded once. The sequenced sample consisted of blood. The receptors shown here come from a man aged 40-50 years with Graves' hyperthyroidism. Both conserved end residues are part of each CDR3. D genes are given only for firm matches. Size values are once, few and many counts, or a class for expanded clones, and some rows have none.

clone size,D gene,V gene,J gene,CDR3 DNA,CDR3 protein
-,-,TRBV20-1,TRBJ1-2,TGCAGTGCCGGGTTATCACAGGGCTTCACCTTC,CSAGLSQGFTF
many,TRBD1,TRBV12-3/TRBV12-4,TRBJ1-2,TGTGCCAGCAGCCACACAGGGGAAGTTTTCGATGGCTACACCTTC,CASSHTGEVFDGYTF
-,TRBD2,TRBV10-1,TRBJ2-3,TGCGCCAGCAGTGGTAGCGGGAGGGGCACAGATACGCAGTATTTT,CASSGSGRGTDTQYF
many,-,TRBV27,TRBJ2-7,TGTGCCAGTCAGGGCGCGCGGGGCGAGCAGTACTTC,CASQGARGEQYF
many,TRBD1,TRBV5-8,TRBJ1-6,TGTGCCAGCAGCTTCCAAGACAGGGACAATTCACCCCTCCACTTT,CASSFQDRDNSPLHF
-,-,TRBV2,TRBJ1-1,TGTGCCAGCAGTGCTTCGGGAGGAGGGAACACTGAAGCTTTCTTT,CASSASGGGNTEAFF
many,-,TRBV6-8,TRBJ2-3,TGTGCCAGCAGTTATCTCGCGGCCAGCACAGATACGCAGTATTTT,CASSYLAASTDTQYF
-,TRBD2,TRBV7-8,TRBJ2-7,TGTGCCAGCGGAAGCGGGAGGGGAAACGAGCAGCACTTC,CASGSGRGNEQHF
many,-,TRBV9,TRBJ2-1,TGTGCCAGCAGCGTTTGGGGGAGTGGCAATGAGCAGTTCTTC,CASSVWGSGNEQFF
many,TRBD2,TRBV4-1,TRBJ2-7,TGCGCCGCGGGGGCGGGGGGGCCCCAGTACTTC,CAAGAGGPQYF
-,-,TRBV12-3/TRBV12-4,TRBJ2-6,TGTGCCAGCAGGGAGGGCTCGGGGGCCAACGTCCTGACTTTC,CASREGSGANVLTF